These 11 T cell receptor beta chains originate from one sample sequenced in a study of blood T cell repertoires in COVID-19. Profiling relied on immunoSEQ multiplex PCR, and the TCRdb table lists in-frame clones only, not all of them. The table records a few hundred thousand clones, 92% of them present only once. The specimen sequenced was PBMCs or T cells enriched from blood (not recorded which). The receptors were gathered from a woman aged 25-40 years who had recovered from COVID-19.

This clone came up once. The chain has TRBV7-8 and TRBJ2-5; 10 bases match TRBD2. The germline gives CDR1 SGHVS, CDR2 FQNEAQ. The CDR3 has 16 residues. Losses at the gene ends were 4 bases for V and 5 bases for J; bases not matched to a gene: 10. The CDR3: CASSSRLGLAAETQYF. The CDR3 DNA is TGTGCCAGCAGCTCCAGGCTAGGACTAGCGGCGGAGACCCAGTACTTC.

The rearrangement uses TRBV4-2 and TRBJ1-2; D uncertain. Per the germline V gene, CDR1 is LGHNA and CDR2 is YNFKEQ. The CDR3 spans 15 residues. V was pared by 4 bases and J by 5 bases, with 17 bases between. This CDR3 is CASSPAPGYGYGYTF. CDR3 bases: TGTGCCAGCAGCCCAGCCCCGGGGTACGGGTATGGCTACACCTTC.

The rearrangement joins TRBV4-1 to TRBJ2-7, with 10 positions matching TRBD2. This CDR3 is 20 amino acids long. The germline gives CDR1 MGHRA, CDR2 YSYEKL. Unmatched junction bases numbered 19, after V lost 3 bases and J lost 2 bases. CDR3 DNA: TGCGCCAGCAGCCAGGGGGGGTCCGGCCTAGCGGGAGCCACAGCCTACGAGCAGTACTTC. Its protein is CASSQGGSGLAGATAYEQYF.

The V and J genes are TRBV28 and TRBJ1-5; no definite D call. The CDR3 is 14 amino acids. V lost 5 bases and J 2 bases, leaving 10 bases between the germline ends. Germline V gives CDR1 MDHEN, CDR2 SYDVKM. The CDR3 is CASSPRRGNQPQHF. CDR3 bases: TGTGCCAGCAGTCCCCGTAGAGGCAATCAGCCCCAGCATTTT.

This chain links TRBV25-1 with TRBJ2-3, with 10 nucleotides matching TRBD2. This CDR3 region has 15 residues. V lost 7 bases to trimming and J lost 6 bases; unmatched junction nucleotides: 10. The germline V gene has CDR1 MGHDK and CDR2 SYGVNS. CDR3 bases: TGTGCCAGCAAGGAAAGCGGGAGGGTCAGGGATACGCAGTATTTT. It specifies CASKESGRVRDTQYF.

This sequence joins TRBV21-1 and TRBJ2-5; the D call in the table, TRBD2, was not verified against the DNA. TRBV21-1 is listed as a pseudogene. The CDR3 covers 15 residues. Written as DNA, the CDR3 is TGTGCCAGCAGCTCCCTTTTAGGGAGGCAAGAGACCCAGTACTTC. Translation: CASSSLLGRQETQYF.

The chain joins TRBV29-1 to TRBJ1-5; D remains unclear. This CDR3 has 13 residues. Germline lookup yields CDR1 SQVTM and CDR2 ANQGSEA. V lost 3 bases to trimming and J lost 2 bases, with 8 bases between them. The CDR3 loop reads CSVEYGGNQPQHF. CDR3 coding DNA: TGCAGCGTTGAGTACGGAGGCAATCAGCCCCAGCATTTT. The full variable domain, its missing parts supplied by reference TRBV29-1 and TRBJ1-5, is SAVISQKPSRDICQRGTSLTIQCQVDSQVTMMFWYRQQPGQSLTLIATANQGSEATYESGFVIDKFPISRPNLTFSTLTVSNMSPEDSSIYLCSVEYGGNQPQHFGDGTRLSIL.

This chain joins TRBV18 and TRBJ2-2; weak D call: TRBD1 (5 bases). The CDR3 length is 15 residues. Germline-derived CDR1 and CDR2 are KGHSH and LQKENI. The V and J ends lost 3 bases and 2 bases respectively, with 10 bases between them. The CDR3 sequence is CASSPLTDNTGELFF. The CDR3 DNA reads TGTGCCAGCTCACCGCTGACAGATAACACCGGGGAGCTGTTTTTT.

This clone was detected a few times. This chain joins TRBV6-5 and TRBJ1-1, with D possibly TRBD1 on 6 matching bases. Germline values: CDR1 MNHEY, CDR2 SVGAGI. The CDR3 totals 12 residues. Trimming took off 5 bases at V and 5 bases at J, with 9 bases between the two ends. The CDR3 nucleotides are TGTGCCAGCAGTCAACAGGGTACTGAAGCTTTCTTT. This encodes CASSQQGTEAFF.

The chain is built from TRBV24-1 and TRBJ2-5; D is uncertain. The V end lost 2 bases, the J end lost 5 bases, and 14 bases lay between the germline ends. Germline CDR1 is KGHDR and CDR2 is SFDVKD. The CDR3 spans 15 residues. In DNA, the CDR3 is TGTGCCACCAGTGATTCCGGCAGGCCTGGGGAGACCCAGTACTTC. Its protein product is CATSDSGRPGETQYF.

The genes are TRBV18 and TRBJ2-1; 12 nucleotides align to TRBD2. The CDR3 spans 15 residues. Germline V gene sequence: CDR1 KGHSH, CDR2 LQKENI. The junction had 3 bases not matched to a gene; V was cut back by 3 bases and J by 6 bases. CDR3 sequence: CASSPLAGGSNEQFF. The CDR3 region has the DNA TGTGCCAGCTCACCCCTAGCGGGGGGGAGCAATGAGCAGTTCTTC.